Shown below are 21 T cell receptor beta chains from a single sample sequenced in a study of T cell responses to AZD1222 COVID-19 vaccine. TCRdb's table, derived via immunoSEQ multiplex PCR, lists solely in-frame clones and lacks some. The table shows 90,000 to 110,000 clones, with nearly 90% occurring only once. Specimen: peripheral blood, collected on day 0 of AZD1222 vaccination. Receptor source: an adult in good health.

This rearrangement joins TRBV7-9 to TRBJ1-4, with 12 bases lining up with TRBD1. Germline CDR1 and CDR2: SEHNR and FQNEAQ (reference sequence). The CDR3 is 19 residues long. Germline trimming cut 3 bases from V and 3 bases from J; bases unmatched to any gene: 11. CDR3 sequence reads: CASSFYRDRGRFANEKLFF. As DNA, the CDR3 is TGTGCCAGCAGCTTCTACCGGGACAGGGGGCGATTTGCTAATGAAAAACTGTTTTTT.

This chain connects TRBV27 to TRBJ2-2, with D possibly being TRBD1 (6 bases). The CDR3 has 16 residues. V was clipped by 0 bases and J by 5 bases, with 13 bases between them. From germline, CDR1 is MNHEY and CDR2 SMNVEV (reference sequence). CDR3 region: CASSLSTRGRTGELFF. The CDR3 DNA is TGTGCCAGCAGTTTATCGACCAGGGGAAGAACCGGGGAGCTGTTTTTT.

CDR3 DNA sequence: TGTGCCAGCAGCTTCGGGGAACAAGAGACCCAGTACTTC. It translates to CASSFGEQETQYF. This chain uses TRBV5-6 with TRBJ2-5, with D perhaps matching TRBD2 (5 bases). The CDR3 extends over 13 amino acids. The V end was cut by 2 bases, the J end by 2 bases, with 7 bases between. Per the germline V gene, CDR1 is SGHDT and CDR2 is YYEEEE.

The genes are TRBV7-8 and TRBJ1-5, with TRBD1 identical over 7 bases. CDR3 length: 15 residues. The germline V gene encodes CDR1 SGHVS and CDR2 FQNEAQ. The trim removed 5 bases at V and 1 base at J, leaving 5 bases unmatched. The CDR3: CASSGRQGSNQPQHF. In DNA, the CDR3 is TGTGCCAGCAGCGGCCGACAGGGAAGCAATCAGCCCCAGCATTTT.

The V gene is TRBV6-2 or TRBV6-3, the J gene TRBJ2-7, with a possible D match to TRBD1 (5 bases). V lost 2 bases, J lost 0 bases, and 17 bases lay in between. Germline lookup yields CDR1 MNHEY and CDR2 SVGEGT. The CDR3 sequence is 17 residues long. DNA for the CDR3: TGTGCCAGCAGTTACCCTACCCGTGGGGCAGCCTCCTACGAGCAGTACTTC. Translated, it gives CASSYPTRGAASYEQYF.

CDR3 DNA: TGTGCCAGCAGTTACGGGGGGGCAGGGACTGAAGCTTTCTTT. It encodes CASSYGGAGTEAFF. The chain carries TRBV6-2 or TRBV6-3 and TRBJ1-1, with a tentative D call TRBD1 (6 bases). The germline V gene encodes CDR1 MNHEY and CDR2 SVGEGT. CDR3 length equals 14 residues. The V end lost 2 bases, the J end lost 5 bases, and 12 bases lay between the germline ends.

This clone was seen more than once but under ten times. The rearrangement links TRBV24-1 to TRBJ2-3; no clear D gene. The CDR3 consists of 16 residues. The germline V gene has CDR1 KGHDR and CDR2 SFDVKD. V lost 4 bases and J 4 bases, leaving 17 bases between the germline ends. In DNA, the CDR3 is TGTGCCACCAGTGACCAGATTAACCCGACCGCAGATACGCAGTATTTT. Its protein is CATSDQINPTADTQYF.

This clone came up a few times. This chain uses TRBV6-5 with TRBJ2-1; no clear D gene. This CDR3 is 14 amino acids long. With 2 bases removed from V and 5 bases from J, the gap between germline ends came to 10 bases. The germline CDR1 and CDR2 sequences are MNHEY and SVGAGI. This CDR3 reads CASSYGHGNNEQFF. In DNA, the CDR3 is TGTGCCAGCAGTTACGGTCACGGTAACAATGAGCAGTTCTTC.

The chain employs TRBV5-1 and TRBJ2-1; D is perhaps TRBD1 (6 bases). The V gene lost 4 bases and the J gene lost 10 bases, with 15 bases spanning the gap. The CDR3 is 13 amino acids. Germline loops: CDR1 SGHRS, CDR2 YFSETQ. The CDR3 bases are TGCGCCAGCAGCAAGGGACATGGCAAGGAGCAGTTCTTC. Translated: CASSKGHGKEQFF.

CDR3 DNA: TGTGCCACCTCCGGGGATCCCGGGGGGACTGAAGCTTTCTTT. Its translation: CATSGDPGGTEAFF. The rearrangement uses TRBV10-3 and TRBJ1-1; perhaps TRBD1 as D (5 bases). This CDR3 spans 14 amino acids. V was cut by 10 bases and J by 5 bases, with 20 bases left in between. The germline V gene encodes CDR1 ENHRY and CDR2 SYGVKD.

This chain links TRBV19 with TRBJ1-1; D is unclear. V gave up 0 bases and J gave up 1 base, with 6 bases separating them. The CDR3 covers 14 residues. Germline CDR1 reads LNHDA; CDR2 reads SQIVND (reference sequence). DNA for the CDR3: TGTGCCAGTAGTATAGATCCGAGGAACACTGAAGCTTTCTTT. It is translated as CASSIDPRNTEAFF.

The rearrangement joins TRBV28 to TRBJ1-5, with D unclear. V dropped 7 bases and J dropped 3 bases, with 13 bases sitting between them. Germline V lookup: CDR1 MDHEN, CDR2 SYDVKM. The CDR3 extends over 14 amino acids. CDR3 nucleotides: TGTGCCAGCACCCCAAGACAAGTCAATCAGCCCCAGCATTTT. Its protein product is CASTPRQVNQPQHF.

V is TRBV29-1 and J is TRBJ1-2; maybe TRBD1 (5 bases). The germline V gene has CDR1 SQVTM and CDR2 ANQGSEA. The CDR3 has 12 amino acids. V was shortened by 3 bases and J by 4 bases, with 9 bases between the two germline ends. For the CDR3, the DNA is TGCAGCGTTGATAGCGGGGGCTATGGCTACACCTTC. Translation gives CSVDSGGYGYTF.

This clone was detected only once. This rearrangement joins TRBV5-1 to TRBJ2-2; D call uncertain. The CDR3 spans 17 residues. Germline V gives CDR1 SGHRS, CDR2 YFSETQ. Trimming stripped 0 bases from V and 0 bases from J, with 12 bases between. The CDR3 sequence: CASSLVSAAANTGELFF. CDR3 coding DNA: TGCGCCAGCAGCTTGGTTTCCGCGGCGGCGAACACCGGGGAGCTGTTTTTT. The complete variable domain, with remaining parts taken from reference TRBV5-1 and TRBJ2-2, reads KAGVTQTPRYLIKTRGQQVTLSCSPISGHRSVSWYQQTPGQGLQFLFEYFSETQRNKGNFPGRFSGRQFSNSRSEMNVSTLELGDSALYLCASSLVSAAANTGELFFGEGSRLTVL.

The V gene is TRBV4-1, the J gene TRBJ1-3; D might be TRBD1 (5 bases). Looked up from germline, CDR1 is MGHRA and CDR2 is YSYEKL. V was pared by 3 bases and J by 0 bases, with 18 bases between. The CDR3 runs to 18 residues. CDR3 nucleotides: TGCGCCAGCAGCCAGTTACCGGGACTGCTTATCTCTGGAAACACCATATATTTT. Its protein product is CASSQLPGLLISGNTIYF.

The chain uses TRBV19 and TRBJ1-5; tentative D call: TRBD1 (5 bases). V lost 6 bases and J 4 bases, leaving 16 bases between the germline ends. The germline V gene encodes CDR1 LNHDA and CDR2 SQIVND (reference sequence). This CDR3 has 15 residues. CDR3 DNA sequence: TGTGCCAGTAGCGGGGGACGGACACAGAATCAGCCCCAGCATTTT. Its protein product is CASSGGRTQNQPQHF.

The chain combines TRBV7-2 with TRBJ2-7, with 11 bases that match TRBD2. This CDR3 is built from 16 residues. Trimming at V came to 5 bases and at J to 4 bases, leaving 10 bases not matched to a gene. Germline lookup yields CDR1 SGHTA and CDR2 FQGNSA. CDR3: CASSPPGLAERYEQYF. The DNA of the CDR3 is TGTGCCAGCAGCCCGCCGGGACTAGCGGAAAGGTACGAGCAGTACTTC.

The chain links TRBV6-5 to TRBJ2-7; no clear D. Germline-derived CDR1 and CDR2 are MNHEY and SVGAGI. CDR3 length equals 16 residues. Trimming removed 0 bases at V and 2 bases at J, with 14 bases between. CDR3 residues: CASSYSRSSYPYEQYV. The CDR3 DNA sequence: TGTGCCAGCAGTTACTCCCGAAGTAGTTATCCCTACGAGCAGTACGTC.

The CDR3 sequence: CASSLTGKSNEKLFF. The CDR3 nucleotides read TGCGCCAGCAGCTTGACAGGAAAGAGTAATGAAAAACTGTTTTTT. This chain connects TRBV5-1 to TRBJ1-4; D perhaps matches TRBD1 (5 bases). The V and J ends lost 1 base and 4 bases respectively, with 11 bases between them. CDR3 length: 15 amino acids. CDR1 and CDR2 (germline): SGHRS, YFSETQ. Combining the CDR3 with reference TRBV5-1 and TRBJ1-4 gives the whole variable domain KAGVTQTPRYLIKTRGQQVTLSCSPISGHRSVSWYQQTPGQGLQFLFEYFSETQRNKGNFPGRFSGRQFSNSRSEMNVSTLELGDSALYLCASSLTGKSNEKLFFGSGTQLSVL.

This clone came up once. The chain carries TRBV28 and TRBJ2-7, with D perhaps given as TRBD1 or TRBD2 (6 bases each). The CDR3 spans 15 residues. The germline V gene encodes CDR1 MDHEN and CDR2 SYDVKM. Trimming took 5 bases from V and 4 from J, leaving 18 bases between them. DNA for the CDR3: TGTGCCAGCAGTCCCCCTTCGGGGGCTCGTTACGAGCAGTACTTC. Translation: CASSPPSGARYEQYF.

This chain links TRBV5-4 with TRBJ1-2; D not certain. The CDR3 is 15 residues long. With 5 bases removed from V and 0 bases from J, the gap between germline ends came to 14 bases. CDR1 SGHNT and CDR2 YYREEE come from the germline V gene (reference sequence). The CDR3 bases are TGTGCCAGCAGTTTCCCCGCCGGGACTAACTATGGCTACACCTTC. Translation: CASSFPAGTNYGYTF.